This passage covers 27 T cell receptor beta chains from one sample sequenced in a study of blood T cell repertoires in COVID-19. Some clones are missing from TCRdb's copy, which holds only in-frame ones; the method was immunoSEQ multiplex PCR. The table includes around 130,000 clones, approximately 83% detected once. What was sequenced was peripheral blood. The receptors originated from a human donor in a cohort sampled during active COVID-19.

The CDR3 DNA is TGTGCCAGCAGCTTAACAGGGTGGAACTATGGCTACACCTTC. It codes for CASSLTGWNYGYTF. The V call is TRBV11-2, the J call TRBJ1-2; TRBD1 is a possible D gene (6 bases). V dropped 2 bases and J dropped 2 bases, with 9 bases sitting between them. The CDR3 covers 14 residues. Looked up from germline, CDR1 is SGHAT and CDR2 is FQNNGV.

The gene calls are TRBV10-3 and TRBJ1-1, with 9 bases matching TRBD1. Germline lookup yields CDR1 ENHRY and CDR2 SYGVKD. The J segment lost 2 bases and the V segment lost 6 bases, leaving 10 bases of the junction unmatched. The CDR3 covers 16 residues. CDR3 coding DNA: TGTGCCATCAGAACGACAGGGGGTCTTCGTAACACTGAAGCTTTCTTT. It yields the protein CAIRTTGGLRNTEAFF.

The chain recombines TRBV2 with TRBJ1-5; D gene unclear. Germline lookup yields CDR1 SNHLY and CDR2 FYNNEI. CDR3 length equals 13 residues. V lost 2 bases, J lost 9 bases, and 11 bases lay in between. The CDR3 DNA follows: TGTGCCAGCAGTGAAAGTGAGGGCTCGCCCCAGCATTTT. This encodes CASSESEGSPQHF.

V and J are TRBV6-5 and TRBJ2-7; the match to TRBD1 covers 8 bases. With 7 bases clipped from V and 3 bases from J, the junction kept 11 bases outside the gene matches. The CDR3 length is 15 residues. In germline, CDR1 is MNHEY, CDR2 SVGAGI. The CDR3 DNA reads TGTGCCAGCACTCCGACAGGGGAGAGCATCTACGAGCAGTACTTC. This gives the protein CASTPTGESIYEQYF.

The chain joins TRBV28 to TRBJ2-7; possible D gene TRBD2, 5 bases. This CDR3 is 12 amino acids long. Trimming left V 10 bases short and J 5 bases short, with 15 bases between. Per the germline V gene, CDR1 is MDHEN and CDR2 is SYDVKM. The CDR3 protein is CATQNGRDEQYF. The CDR3 nucleotides are TGTGCCACCCAAAACGGGCGGGACGAGCAGTACTTC. The complete variable domain, with remaining parts taken from reference TRBV28 and TRBJ2-7, reads DVKVTQSSRYLVKRTGEKVFLECVQDMDHENMFWYRQDPGLGLRLIYFSYDVKMKEKGDIPEGYSVSREKKERFSLILESASTNQTSMYLCATQNGRDEQYFGPGTRLTVT.

The CDR3 here is CASSSGDGTTNEKLFF. In DNA form, the CDR3 reads TGTGCCAGCAGCTCCGGAGACGGTACAACTAATGAAAAACTGTTTTTT. The rearrangement links TRBV7-9 to TRBJ1-4; D unresolved. V dropped 4 bases and J dropped 0 bases, with 12 bases sitting between them. The germline CDR1 and CDR2 sequences are SEHNR and FQNEAQ (reference sequence). There are 16 residues in the CDR3.

This clone was detected only once. This chain links TRBV7-2 with TRBJ2-7, with 14 bases lining up with TRBD2. V gave up 4 bases and J gave up 2 bases; unmatched junction bases: 13. Germline-derived CDR1 and CDR2 are SGHTA and FQGNSA. The CDR3 is 19 residues long. CDR3 bases: TGTGCCAGCAGCTCCCCGTGGGGACTAGCGGGGGCGCGTACCTACGAGCAGTACTTC. Protein product: CASSSPWGLAGARTYEQYF.

The V call is TRBV3-1 (or the pseudogene TRBV3-2), the J call TRBJ1-1; D is undetermined. The CDR3 is 12 residues long. The germline V and J ends were trimmed by 6 bases and 5 bases, with 10 bases remaining between them. Germline values: CDR1 LGHDT, CDR2 YNNKEL (reference sequence). CDR3 residues: CASRTLGTEAFF. Written as DNA, the CDR3 is TGTGCCAGCAGGACACTTGGGACTGAAGCTTTCTTT.

The V gene is TRBV5-1, the J gene TRBJ2-3; 11 nucleotides align to TRBD2. The J segment lost 0 bases and the V segment lost 0 bases, leaving 9 bases of the junction unmatched. The CDR3 totals 19 residues. Germline CDR1 reads SGHRS; CDR2 reads YFSETQ. The CDR3 reads CASSLATLAGEISTDTQYF. The DNA for the CDR3 is TGCGCCAGCAGCTTGGCCACACTAGCGGGGGAGATTAGCACAGATACGCAGTATTTT.

CDR3 sequence: CASSPAPRGPVRNQPQHF. The CDR3 DNA is TGTGCCAGCAGCCCCGCCCCCAGGGGTCCCGTTCGCAATCAGCCCCAGCATTTT. The V gene is TRBV2, the J gene TRBJ1-5, with D possibly TRBD1 on 6 matching bases. V dropped 6 bases and J dropped 2 bases, with 23 bases sitting between them. The CDR3 length is 18 residues. Germline V gene lookup returns CDR1 SNHLY and CDR2 FYNNEI.

The chain has TRBV15 and TRBJ1-5, with 7 positions matching TRBD1. Germline V gene sequence: CDR1 LNHNV, CDR2 YYDKDF (reference sequence). The CDR3 loop spans 17 amino acids. The J segment lost 1 base and the V segment lost 0 bases, leaving 6 bases of the junction unmatched. CDR3 protein: CATSRDSDRLSNQPQHF. As DNA, the CDR3 is TGTGCCACCAGCAGAGATTCGGACAGGTTGAGCAATCAGCCCCAGCATTTT. Full variable domain (outside the CDR3, taken from reference TRBV15 and TRBJ1-5): DAMVIQNPRYQVTQFGKPVTLSCSQTLNHNVMYWYQQKSSQAPKLLFHYYDKDFNNEADTPDNFQSRRPNTSFCFLDIRSPGLGDTAMYLCATSRDSDRLSNQPQHFGDGTRLSIL.

The chain has TRBV18 and TRBJ2-3; 10 nucleotides agree with TRBD1. The CDR3 totals 17 residues. V trimming: 3 bases; J trimming: 6 bases; junction bases outside the gene matches: 12. CDR1 and CDR2 (germline): KGHSH, LQKENI. In DNA form, the CDR3 reads TGTGCCAGCTCACCTGGGGACAGGGGTACAGGTTCCGATACGCAGTATTTT. Amino acid sequence: CASSPGDRGTGSDTQYF.

The rearrangement links TRBV9 to TRBJ2-1, with TRBD1 matching 7 bases. CDR1 is SGDLS and CDR2 is YYNGEE in the germline V gene. The V and J ends lost 0 bases and 10 bases, in that order; junction bases with no gene match: 10. There are 15 residues in the CDR3. The CDR3, as DNA: TGTGCCAGCAGCGTAGAAGGACAGGTCTTTGGAGAGCAGTTCTTC. This translates into CASSVEGQVFGEQFF.

This clone was seen a handful of times. The chain employs TRBV11-2 and TRBJ1-1; D is possibly TRBD1 (5 bases). CDR1 is SGHAT, CDR2 FQNNGV, per germline. CDR3 length: 14 residues. V lost 0 bases and J lost 4, with 9 bases in between. The CDR3 spells CASSLDLGGTEAFF. DNA of the CDR3: TGTGCCAGCAGCTTAGATCTGGGGGGCACTGAAGCTTTCTTT.

The V and J genes are TRBV18 and TRBJ1-2; D gene ambiguous. From germline, CDR1 is KGHSH and CDR2 LQKENI. This CDR3 region has 14 residues. V was cut by 6 bases and J by 8 bases, with 19 bases left in between. The CDR3 DNA is TGTGCCAGCTCTCCCATGGGGATCCCGGGAGGCTACACCTTC. It translates to CASSPMGIPGGYTF.

Notes on this clone: A much larger clone is a single base away; this may be a read error. The chain carries TRBV5-1 and TRBJ2-2; perhaps TRBD1 as D (7 bases). The germline V and J ends were trimmed by 2 bases and 5 bases, with 16 bases remaining between them. This CDR3 spans 16 amino acids. Germline-derived CDR1 and CDR2 are SGHRS and YFSETQ. CDR3 DNA: TGCGCCAGCAGCTTAACGGGGGCAGGGGGGACCGGGGAGCTGTTTTTT. This translates into CASSLTGAGGTGELFF. Based on the CDR3 plus reference TRBV5-1 and TRBJ2-2, the full variable domain is KAGVTQTPRYLIKTRGQQVTLSCSPISGHRSVSWYQQTPGQGLQFLFEYFSETQRNKGNFPGRFSGRQFSNSRSEMNVSTLELGDSALYLCASSLTGAGGTGELFFGEGSRLTVL.

The V gene is TRBV4-1, the J gene TRBJ1-6; 7 bases map to TRBD1. Per germline, CDR1 MGHRA and CDR2 YSYEKL. This CDR3 region has 16 residues. The J segment lost 6 bases and the V segment lost 3 bases, leaving 8 bases of the junction unmatched. The CDR3 sequence is CASSQLPGQFNSPLHF. CDR3 DNA sequence: TGCGCCAGCAGCCAGCTACCGGGACAGTTTAATTCACCCCTCCACTTT.

The genes are TRBV11-2 and TRBJ2-4, with D perhaps TRBD1 (6 bases). The CDR3 sequence is 12 residues long. Germline CDR1 is SGHAT and CDR2 is FQNNGV. V lost 5 bases and J lost 11, with 13 bases in between. The CDR3 spells CASSVQGIVQYF. The CDR3 DNA reads TGTGCCAGCAGCGTACAGGGTATCGTTCAGTACTTC. The whole variable domain, filled in from reference TRBV11-2 and TRBJ2-4, reads EAGVAQSPRYKIIEKRQSVAFWCNPISGHATLYWYQQILGQGPKLLIQFQNNGVVDDSQLPKDRFSAERLKGVDSTLKIQPAKLEDSAVYLCASSVQGIVQYFGAGTRLSVL.

The chain joins TRBV7-2 to TRBJ1-2, with 11 bases matching TRBD1. The CDR3 loop spans 14 amino acids. V lost 6 bases, J lost 4 bases, and 4 bases stayed unmatched. CDR1 SGHTA and CDR2 FQGNSA come from the germline V gene. The CDR3, as DNA: TGTGCCAGCAGATCGGACAGGGGGCTCTATGGCTACACCTTC. Its protein product is CASRSDRGLYGYTF.

The chain recombines TRBV12-3 or TRBV12-4 with TRBJ1-1; D gene ambiguous. The V end lost 3 bases, the J end lost 5 bases, and 7 bases lay between the germline ends. The CDR3 extends over 12 amino acids. The CDR3 DNA is TGTGCCAGCAGTTTTTCGGGGACTGAAGCTTTCTTT. Amino acid sequence: CASSFSGTEAFF.

This clone was seen once. The chain joins TRBV28 to TRBJ1-2; 7 positions agree with TRBD1. V lost 6 bases, J lost 4 bases, and 5 bases stayed unmatched. Per germline, CDR1 MDHEN and CDR2 SYDVKM. The CDR3 has 13 residues. The CDR3, as DNA: TGTGCCAGCAGGACAGGGAAGAGCTATGGCTACACCTTC. This gives the protein CASRTGKSYGYTF.

The chain carries TRBV28 and TRBJ2-5, with 8 bases identical to TRBD2. The V segment lost 6 bases and the J segment 4 bases; nucleotides outside the gene matches: 7. The CDR3 sequence is 14 residues long. Germline CDR1 reads MDHEN; CDR2 reads SYDVKM. The CDR3 spells CASSRTGGGETQYF. The CDR3 nucleotides are TGTGCCAGCAGCCGGACGGGAGGGGGAGAGACCCAGTACTTC.

CDR3 DNA: TGTGCCAGCAGTGTGGGGCAGAACTATGGCTACACCTTC. It codes for CASSVGQNYGYTF. The gene calls are TRBV2 and TRBJ1-2; tentative D call: TRBD1 (5 bases). This CDR3 is built from 13 residues. Germline V gives CDR1 SNHLY, CDR2 FYNNEI. Trimming removed 4 bases from V and 2 bases from J, with 8 bases in between. Looking up the rest from reference TRBV2 and TRBJ1-2 gives the full variable domain: EPEVTQTPSHQVTQMGQEVILRCVPISNHLYFYWYRQILGQKVEFLVSFYNNEISEKSEIFDDQFSVERPDGSNFTLKIRSTKLEDSAMYFCASSVGQNYGYTFGSGTRLTVV.

The rearrangement joins TRBV10-3 to TRBJ2-6; perhaps TRBD1 as D (5 bases). V dropped 3 bases and J dropped 0 bases, with 18 bases sitting between them. The CDR3 sequence is 19 residues long. CDR1 ENHRY and CDR2 SYGVKD come from the germline V gene. The CDR3 region is CAISEIRMDIRSGANVLTF. Written as DNA, the CDR3 is TGTGCCATCAGTGAAATCCGAATGGACATACGCTCTGGGGCCAACGTCCTGACTTTC.

The chain carries TRBV6-5 and TRBJ1-2; 8 bases agree with TRBD1. Trimming at V came to 6 bases and at J to 14 bases, leaving 8 bases not matched to a gene. The V gene's germline CDR1 is MNHEY and CDR2 SVGAGI. The CDR3 contains 11 residues. Here the CDR3 DNA reads TGTGCCAGCAGCTCAAGACAGGGGCAGACCTTC. It is translated as CASSSRQGQTF.

V and J are TRBV18 and TRBJ2-7; 8 bases agree with TRBD1. J gave up 6 bases and V 3 bases, and 7 bases lay outside the gene matches. The CDR3 runs to 14 residues. Germline CDR1 and CDR2: KGHSH and LQKENI. CDR3 DNA: TGTGCCAGCTCACCCAACCAGGGGGCAGGCGAGCAGTACTTC. This codes for CASSPNQGAGEQYF.

The chain joins TRBV11-2 to TRBJ1-6; 8 bases are shared with TRBD1. This CDR3 spans 15 amino acids. Per the germline V gene, CDR1 is SGHAT and CDR2 is FQNNGV. V lost 1 base and J lost 6; bases outside the gene matches: 2. The CDR3 loop reads CASSLARGLNSPLHF. The DNA of the CDR3 is TGTGCCAGCAGCTTAGCCAGGGGGCTTAATTCACCCCTCCACTTT.